This T cell receptor beta chain was sequenced for a study of T cell responses to AZD1222 COVID-19 vaccine. General study results and limits: Two AZD1222 doses significantly raised spike-specific TCR breadth and depth over controls. Among the donors, most were white British and more were female, and clonal diversity was possibly underestimated. Baseline seropositives among AZD1222 recipients totaled only 5 to 7. Nearly half of spike-specific TCRs reportedly target unmutated variant regions.

Here immunoSEQ multiplex PCR was the method, and the copy in TCRdb shows in-frame clones only, minus some. The data contain about 99,000 clones, more than 75% of them singletons. The germline V gene encodes CDR1 SGHRS and CDR2 YFSETQ. After removal of 0 bases from V and 5 bases from J, the junction contained 7 bases not matched to a gene. This CDR3 has 17 amino acids. On this clone itself: The antigen remains undetermined.

The sequencing here drew on peripheral blood, taken 28 days after the second dose of the MenACWY control vaccine. V and J are TRBV5-1 and TRBJ2-3; 12 bases are shared with TRBD2. The TCR comes from an adult who received the MenACWY meningococcal vaccine as a control. In DNA form, the CDR3 reads TGCGCCAGCAGCTTGGATCCTAGCGGGGGGGCGGTAGATACGCAGTATTTT. It translates to CASSLDPSGGAVDTQYF.